A selection of T cell receptor beta chains follows, all from one sample in a study of cytomegalovirus exposure and HLA in healthy donors. TCRdb's table, derived via immunoSEQ multiplex PCR, lists solely in-frame clones and lacks some. The sample yields over 200,000 clones, around four fifths seen once. Material for sequencing was PBMCs. All receptors derive from a woman between 18 and 29 years old in good health and CMV-seronegative. Both conserved end residues are part of each CDR3. D genes are given only for firm matches. Clone size appears in some rows only: once, few, many, or a class for an expanded clone.

D gene	V gene	clone size	J gene	CDR3 protein	CDR3 DNA
.	TRBV30	.	TRBJ2-1	CAWSALWRGLYNEQFF	TGTGCCTGGAGTGCCCTCTGGCGGGGGCTCTACAATGAGCAGTTCTTC
.	TRBV5-1	.	TRBJ1-2	CASSLDRAIFNYGYTF	TGCGCCAGCAGCTTGGACAGGGCCATATTTAACTATGGCTACACCTTC
.	TRBV4-1	.	TRBJ2-7	CASSQDQGDGSYEQYF	TGCGCCAGCAGCCAAGATCAAGGGGACGGCTCCTACGAGCAGTACTTC
.	TRBV16	.	TRBJ2-7	CASSLDRGYEQYF	TGTGCCAGCAGCCTGGACAGAGGCTACGAGCAGTACTTC
.	TRBV9	.	TRBJ2-2	CASSVGLGLTGELFF	TGTGCCAGCAGCGTAGGGCTAGGTTTAACCGGGGAGCTGTTTTTT
.	TRBV30	.	TRBJ1-4	CAWSVRNEKLFF	TGTGCCTGGAGTGTCCGGAATGAAAAACTGTTTTTT
TRBD1	TRBV5-1	.	TRBJ1-1	CASSPRGTDYSNTEAFF	TGCGCCAGCAGCCCCCGCGGGACAGACTACTCCAACACTGAAGCTTTCTTT
TRBD2	TRBV5-1	.	TRBJ2-5	CASSLELAGGEETQYF	TGCGCCAGCAGCCTCGAACTAGCGGGAGGGGAAGAGACCCAGTACTTC
.	TRBV19	.	TRBJ1-2	CATRDGGRQGYTF	TGTGCCACGCGGGACGGGGGCCGGCAGGGCTACACCTTC
.	TRBV9	.	TRBJ2-5	CASPLQETQYF	TGTGCCAGCCCCCTCCAAGAGACCCAGTACTTC
.	TRBV28	few	TRBJ2-7	CASSSPAGFLHEQYF	TGTGCCAGCAGTTCCCCCGCCGGGTTTCTGCACGAGCAGTACTTC
.	TRBV2	.	TRBJ2-4	CASRSVLAKNIQYF	TGTGCCAGCAGGTCTGTTTTAGCCAAAAACATTCAGTACTTC
.	TRBV11-2	.	TRBJ1-2	CASSSRSPVYGYTF	TGTGCCAGCAGCTCCAGGTCCCCGGTCTATGGCTACACCTTC
TRBD2	TRBV9	.	TRBJ2-1	CASSVGASGSEQFF	TGTGCCAGCAGCGTAGGTGCTAGCGGGAGTGAGCAGTTCTTC
TRBD1	TRBV18	few	TRBJ2-7	CASSPTGTATPYEQYF	TGTGCCAGCTCACCGACCGGGACAGCTACGCCCTACGAGCAGTACTTC
.	TRBV9	.	TRBJ2-1	CASSVGDNSYNEQFF	TGTGCCAGCAGCGTAGGGGACAACTCCTACAATGAGCAGTTCTTC
TRBD2	TRBV25-1	.	TRBJ2-7	CASSDPSGSYEQYF	TGTGCCAGCAGTGATCCCAGCGGGAGTTACGAGCAGTACTTC
.	TRBV4-1	.	TRBJ2-1	CASSHYPGTYNEQFF	TGCGCCAGCAGCCATTACCCTGGGACCTACAATGAGCAGTTCTTC
TRBD1	TRBV19	.	TRBJ1-6	CASSVTGGLFEIYNSPLHF	TGTGCCAGTAGTGTGACAGGGGGCCTGTTCGAGATATATAATTCACCCCTCCACTTT
.	TRBV5-6	.	TRBJ1-2	CASSLFGDIDTDYGYTF	TGTGCCAGCAGCTTGTTTGGGGATATTGACACCGACTATGGCTACACCTTC
.	TRBV15	.	TRBJ2-7	CATSMYLTRANRSYEQYF	TGTGCCACCAGCATGTACCTGACGCGGGCAAACCGCTCCTACGAGCAGTACTTC
TRBD1	TRBV28	.	TRBJ2-7	CASSSGQGTLYEQYF	TGTGCCAGCAGTTCCGGACAGGGTACTTTATACGAGCAGTACTTC
.	TRBV5-1	few	TRBJ2-1	CASSLAGRGVLDEQFF	TGCGCCAGCAGCTTGGCGGGCAGAGGGGTCCTCGATGAGCAGTTCTTC
TRBD1	TRBV5-6	once	TRBJ2-2	CASSPDRGYSGELFF	TGTGCCAGCAGCCCTGACAGGGGGTATTCCGGGGAGCTGTTTTTT
.	TRBV10-2	.	TRBJ2-1	CASSPSGGERVDEQFF	TGCGCCAGCAGCCCTAGTGGGGGCGAGCGAGTGGATGAGCAGTTCTTC
.	TRBV5-1	.	TRBJ2-2	CASRGRSANTGELFF	TGCGCCAGCAGGGGACGTTCCGCGAACACCGGGGAGCTGTTTTTT
.	TRBV5-1	.	TRBJ2-1	CASSLGSSYNEQFF	TGCGCCAGCAGCTTAGGAAGCTCCTACAATGAGCAGTTCTTC
TRBD1	TRBV30	once	TRBJ2-5	CAWSPGQRETQYF	TGTGCCTGGAGTCCGGGACAGAGAGAGACCCAGTACTTC
.	TRBV6-4	.	TRBJ1-2	CASHRALYGYTF	TGTGCCAGCCACCGGGCCCTCTATGGCTACACCTTC
.	TRBV27	.	TRBJ2-5	CASQREGRGETQYF	TGTGCCAGTCAAAGAGAGGGGCGGGGAGAGACCCAGTACTTC
.	TRBV2	.	TRBJ2-3	CASSGLGGTSSTDTQYF	TGTGCCAGCAGTGGACTAGGCGGCACTTCTAGCACAGATACGCAGTATTTT
TRBD1	TRBV5-1	.	TRBJ1-1	CASNPTGGNTEAFF	TGCGCCAGCAACCCGACAGGGGGCAACACTGAAGCTTTCTTT
.	TRBV29-1	.	TRBJ1-1	CSVALARDTEAFF	TGCAGCGTTGCCCTCGCTCGGGACACTGAAGCTTTCTTT
.	TRBV11-2	few	TRBJ2-7	CASSLDRAPLEQYF	TGTGCCAGCAGCTTAGACCGGGCACCCCTGGAGCAGTACTTC
TRBD1	TRBV6-5	.	TRBJ1-2	CASSRGGTVNYGYTF	TGTGCCAGCAGTAGGGGAGGGACAGTGAACTATGGCTACACCTTC
.	TRBV4-1	.	TRBJ2-7	CASSPGTSRTYEQYF	TGCGCCAGCAGCCCCGGCACGTCCCGTACCTACGAGCAGTACTTC
TRBD1	TRBV7-3	few	TRBJ1-6	CASSVDRGEPLHF	TGTGCCAGCAGCGTGGACAGGGGGGAACCCCTCCACTTT
TRBD1	TRBV27	few	TRBJ1-2	CASRDDRANGYTF	TGTGCCAGCAGAGACGACAGGGCGAATGGCTACACCTTC
.	TRBV30	.	TRBJ1-2	CAWSVSRTNYGYTF	TGTGCCTGGAGTGTGTCCAGGACAAACTATGGCTACACCTTC
TRBD1	TRBV30	.	TRBJ2-1	CAWSVGGRGSDEQFF	TGTGCCTGGAGTGTAGGGGGCAGGGGATCGGATGAGCAGTTCTTC
TRBD2	TRBV5-1	.	TRBJ2-2	CASSLELAGHTGELFF	TGCGCCAGCAGCTTGGAACTAGCGGGGCACACCGGGGAGCTGTTTTTT
TRBD1	TRBV2	.	TRBJ2-7	CASRPGQGIYEQYF	TGTGCCAGCCGCCCGGGACAGGGGATCTACGAGCAGTACTTC
.	TRBV5-1	.	TRBJ1-4	CASSRDSTNEKLFF	TGCGCCAGCAGCCGCGACAGTACTAATGAAAAACTGTTTTTT
.	TRBV7-8	few	TRBJ1-4	CASSTSRDGNEKLFF	TGTGCCAGCAGCACGAGCAGGGACGGTAATGAAAAACTGTTTTTT
.	TRBV30	.	TRBJ1-1	CAWSTRTAEAFF	TGTGCCTGGAGTACCAGGACAGCAGAAGCTTTCTTT